These 30 T cell receptor beta chains originate from one sample sequenced in a study of cytotoxic CD8 clonotypes in ibrutinib-treated CLL. The assay was immunoSEQ multiplex PCR, and TCRdb's table has in-frame clones only and misses some. The data contain 65,000 to 90,000 clones, around four fifths of them singletons. The sequenced sample was PBMCs, obtained after 24 months of ibrutinib treatment. The receptors originated from a human donor with chronic lymphocytic leukemia.

This chain connects TRBV19 to TRBJ2-7, with D possibly being TRBD1 (7 bases). Germline CDR1 is LNHDA and CDR2 is SQIVND (reference sequence). V lost 3 bases to trimming and J lost 6 bases, with 9 bases between them. This CDR3 has 12 amino acids. The CDR3 nucleotides are TGTGCCAGTAGTATGCGGGACAGCGAGCAGTACTTC. Amino acids: CASSMRDSEQYF.

In nucleotides, the CDR3 is TGTGCCAGCAGGCTCACAGGGAGCCACAATGAGCAGTTCTTC. Translation gives CASRLTGSHNEQFF. This chain connects TRBV11-2 to TRBJ2-1; possibly TRBD1 for D (6 bases). Germline CDR1 and CDR2: SGHAT and FQNNGV. This CDR3 has 14 amino acids. Trimming cost V 6 bases and J 5 bases, with 14 bases left between them.

The rearrangement joins TRBV7-2 to TRBJ1-2; D is ambiguous. V gave up 1 base and J gave up 4 bases, with 13 bases separating them. Germline V gene data show CDR1 as SGHTA and CDR2 as FQGNSA. The CDR3 consists of 15 residues. For the CDR3, the DNA is TGTGCCAGCAGCTTAGGAGGTATTAGAAGCTATGGCTACACCTTC. Translation gives CASSLGGIRSYGYTF.

The V gene is TRBV19, the J gene TRBJ1-1; the D gene is possibly TRBD1 (5 bases). This CDR3 has 14 residues. V dropped 5 bases and J dropped 4 bases, with 14 bases sitting between them. Germline values: CDR1 LNHDA, CDR2 SQIVND (reference sequence). CDR3 in amino acids: CASSVARGGTEAFF. In DNA, the CDR3 is TGTGCCAGTAGTGTCGCAAGGGGTGGCACTGAAGCTTTCTTT. The full variable domain, completed using reference TRBV19 and TRBJ1-1, is DGGITQSPKYLFRKEGQNVTLSCEQNLNHDAMYWYRQDPGQGLRLIYYSQIVNDFQKGDIAEGYSVSREKKESFPLTVTSAQKNPTAFYLCASSVARGGTEAFFGQGTRLTVV.

This chain links TRBV6-6 with TRBJ1-5; 7 bases are shared with TRBD1. The CDR3 is made up of 16 amino acids. Germline trimming cut 0 bases from V and 5 bases from J; bases unmatched to any gene: 7. CDR1 MNHNY and CDR2 SVGAGI come from the germline V gene (reference sequence). The CDR3 DNA reads TGTGCCAGCAGTTACTCCGGTCGTCAGGGGGATCAGCCCCAGCATTTT. It is translated as CASSYSGRQGDQPQHF.

The V and J genes are TRBV28 and TRBJ2-1, with D tentatively TRBD1 (5 bases). This CDR3 comprises 16 residues. The V gene's germline CDR1 is MDHEN and CDR2 SYDVKM. V gave up 2 bases and J gave up 9 bases, with 20 bases separating them. This CDR3 is CASSLIWPGGASEQFF. In DNA, the CDR3 is TGTGCCAGCAGTTTAATCTGGCCCGGTGGGGCCTCTGAGCAGTTCTTC.

The chain carries TRBV5-4 and TRBJ2-5, with D perhaps given as TRBD1 or TRBD2 (7 bases each). The CDR3 is 13 residues long. From germline, CDR1 is SGHNT and CDR2 YYREEE (reference sequence). Trimming shortened V by 6 bases and J by 4 bases, and 13 bases separated the two germline ends. The CDR3 DNA sequence: TGTGCCAGCACGGTCAGGGGGGGAGAGACCCAGTACTTC. It translates to CASTVRGGETQYF.

In this sample, this clone turned up once. V usage is TRBV28 and J usage is TRBJ2-7; D is possibly TRBD1 (6 bases). The CDR3 consists of 15 residues. CDR1 and CDR2 from the germline V gene are MDHEN and SYDVKM. The ends were cut back, 4 bases at V and 4 bases at J, with 17 bases in the middle. This CDR3 is CASSSRGTGEYEQYF. The CDR3 bases are TGTGCCAGCAGTTCAAGGGGGACGGGTGAATACGAGCAGTACTTC.

This chain connects TRBV28 to TRBJ2-3; 8 bases match TRBD2. The trim removed 6 bases at V and 0 bases at J, leaving 14 bases unmatched. The germline V gene has CDR1 MDHEN and CDR2 SYDVKM. The CDR3 spans 18 residues. CDR3 nucleotides: TGTGCCAGCAGCACACCGGGACTAGGCGGTTCTAGCACAGATACGCAGTATTTT. Its protein is CASSTPGLGGSSTDTQYF.

The rearrangement joins TRBV5-1 to TRBJ2-3; D is undetermined. V lost 4 bases and J 4 bases, leaving 7 bases between the germline ends. The CDR3 covers 12 residues. Germline-derived CDR1 and CDR2 are SGHRS and YFSETQ. The CDR3 here is CASSLIPDTQYF. In nucleotides, the CDR3 is TGCGCCAGCAGCCTTATACCAGATACGCAGTATTTT.

This clone has a single count. The chain is built from TRBV7-3 and TRBJ2-7; D possibly corresponds to TRBD1 (5 bases). The CDR3 is made up of 13 amino acids. The V and J ends lost 3 bases and 2 bases respectively, with 8 bases between them. The germline V gene encodes CDR1 SGHTA and CDR2 FQGTGA. The CDR3 is CASSLGRTYEQYF. CDR3 nucleotides: TGTGCCAGCAGCTTGGGGCGAACCTACGAGCAGTACTTC.

In this sample, this clone turned up a few times. The V and J genes are TRBV9 and TRBJ1-1, with D possibly TRBD1 on 5 matching bases. Germline V gene data show CDR1 as SGDLS and CDR2 as YYNGEE. This CDR3 is 15 amino acids long. Trimming took 2 bases from V and 0 from J, leaving 11 bases between them. The CDR3 sequence is CASSVVTAMNTEAFF. CDR3 in DNA: TGTGCCAGCAGCGTTGTGACAGCGATGAACACTGAAGCTTTCTTT.

The chain couples TRBV28 to TRBJ2-7; unclear D gene. Per the germline V gene, CDR1 is MDHEN and CDR2 is SYDVKM. V shed 2 bases and J shed 0 bases, with 14 bases lying between them. The CDR3 extends over 16 amino acids. The CDR3 protein is CASSLAGGQSSYEQYF. DNA of the CDR3: TGTGCCAGCAGTTTAGCCGGTGGGCAGAGCTCCTACGAGCAGTACTTC.

This rearrangement joins TRBV14 to TRBJ2-1; tentative D call: TRBD2 (6 bases). CDR3 size: 15 residues. The germline gives CDR1 SGHDN, CDR2 FVKESK. Trimming removed 1 base from V and 9 bases from J, with 16 bases in between. CDR3 loop: CASSQVTSSGREQFF. CDR3 nucleotides: TGTGCCAGCAGCCAAGTGACTAGTTCGGGTCGTGAGCAGTTCTTC.

The gene calls are TRBV6-1 and TRBJ2-2; D gene unclear. The V and J ends lost 3 bases and 4 bases respectively, with 6 bases between them. The CDR3 totals 13 residues. From germline, CDR1 is MNHNS and CDR2 SASEGT. The CDR3 sequence is CASSDAGTGELFF. CDR3 DNA: TGTGCCAGCAGTGACGCCGGCACCGGGGAGCTGTTTTTT.

This chain joins TRBV5-1 and TRBJ1-1; D may be TRBD1 (5 bases). The V end lost 4 bases, the J end lost 0 bases, and 22 bases lay between the germline ends. This CDR3 contains 18 residues. Germline CDR1 SGHRS, CDR2 YFSETQ. The CDR3 sequence: CASSPRTQPVSLNTEAFF. CDR3 coding DNA: TGCGCCAGCAGCCCGAGGACACAACCGGTATCCCTGAACACTGAAGCTTTCTTT.

This clone turned up a few times. V and J are TRBV4-2 and TRBJ1-4, with D possibly matching TRBD1 (5 bases). This CDR3 contains 13 residues. Germline V gene sequence: CDR1 LGHNA, CDR2 YNFKEQ. V shed 6 bases and J shed 3 bases, with 8 bases lying between them. This CDR3 is CASRTGSNEKLFF. CDR3 sequence (DNA): TGTGCCAGCAGAACAGGTTCTAATGAAAAACTGTTTTTT.

The chain joins TRBV30 to TRBJ2-7; D is undetermined. CDR3 length: 11 amino acids. CDR1 and CDR2 from the germline V gene are GTSNPN and SVGIG (reference sequence). V shed 1 base and J shed 3 bases, with 4 bases lying between them. The CDR3 loop reads CAWSDDYEQYF. CDR3 sequence (DNA): TGTGCCTGGAGTGATGACTACGAGCAGTACTTC.

In regard to this clone: At one end, the junction sequence differs from germline, possibly due to a read error. The rearrangement joins TRBV11-1 to TRBJ2-7, with 12 bases fitting TRBD2. The CDR3 extends over 18 amino acids. Germline CDR1 is SGHAT and CDR2 is FQDESV (reference sequence). The CDR3 coding sequence is TGTGCCAGCAGCTCCCGGGACAGGGTACTAGCGGGAGGCCAGGAGCGGTACTTC. Amino acid sequence: CASSSRDRVLAGGQERYF.

The chain joins TRBV7-9 to TRBJ2-7, with 7 bases aligning to TRBD1. V lost 5 bases to trimming and J lost 0 bases; unmatched junction nucleotides: 4. Germline values: CDR1 SEHNR, CDR2 FQNEAQ (reference sequence). This CDR3 is 14 amino acids long. The CDR3 protein is CASSKGTASYEQYF. In DNA, the CDR3 is TGTGCCAGCAGCAAAGGGACAGCCTCCTACGAGCAGTACTTC. Based on the CDR3 plus reference TRBV7-9 and TRBJ2-7, the full variable domain is DTGVSQNPRHKITKRGQNVTFRCDPISEHNRLYWYRQTLGQGPEFLTYFQNEAQLEKSRLLSDRFSAERPKGSFSTLEIQRTEQGDSAMYLCASSKGTASYEQYFGPGTRLTVT.

The V and J genes are TRBV29-1 and TRBJ1-2; TRBD1 aligns across 9 bases. The CDR3 is 16 residues long. The V gene's germline CDR1 is SQVTM and CDR2 ANQGSEA. The V and J ends lost 6 bases and 0 bases, in that order; junction bases with no gene match: 11. For the CDR3, the DNA is TGCAGCGTGTCGCCGGGACAGGGAGATACTAACTATGGCTACACCTTC. Translation gives CSVSPGQGDTNYGYTF.

V and J are TRBV6-5 and TRBJ2-1; D possibly corresponds to TRBD2 (6 bases). The germline V gene has CDR1 MNHEY and CDR2 SVGAGI. The CDR3 contains 13 residues. V lost 8 bases and J 2 bases, leaving 10 bases between the germline ends. The chain's CDR3 is CASGDLAYNEQFF. CDR3 bases: TGTGCCAGCGGGGACTTGGCCTACAATGAGCAGTTCTTC.

DNA for the CDR3: TGCGCCAGCAGCTTGCGCCAGGGCACAGATACGCAGTATTTT. Its translation is CASSLRQGTDTQYF. This chain connects TRBV5-1 to TRBJ2-3; D remains ambiguous. Trimming stripped 1 base from V and 1 base from J, with 7 bases between. The CDR3 is 14 amino acids. The germline V gene encodes CDR1 SGHRS and CDR2 YFSETQ. The variable domain in full, completed from reference TRBV5-1 and TRBJ2-3, reads KAGVTQTPRYLIKTRGQQVTLSCSPISGHRSVSWYQQTPGQGLQFLFEYFSETQRNKGNFPGRFSGRQFSNSRSEMNVSTLELGDSALYLCASSLRQGTDTQYFGPGTRLTVL.

The V and J genes are TRBV9 and TRBJ2-2, with 9 bases matching TRBD2. There are 17 residues in the CDR3. Per germline, CDR1 SGDLS and CDR2 YYNGEE. The J segment lost 1 base and the V segment lost 4 bases, leaving 8 bases of the junction unmatched. CDR3 DNA sequence: TGTGCCAGCAGCCCCCGAGCGACTAGCGGGAACACCGGGGAGCTGTTTTTT. Amino acid sequence: CASSPRATSGNTGELFF.

This chain links TRBV9 with TRBJ2-7, with a tentative D call TRBD2 (5 bases). Germline CDR1 is SGDLS and CDR2 is YYNGEE. V was pared by 3 bases and J by 2 bases, with 9 bases between. The CDR3 totals 13 residues. CDR3 coding DNA: TGTGCCAGCAGCGCCGGGATTGCCTACGAGCAGTACTTC. Translation gives CASSAGIAYEQYF.

A few counts support this clone. DNA of the CDR3: TGTGCCAGCAGTGCCCAGGGTGAGACCCAGTACTTC. Encoded protein: CASSAQGETQYF. The V and J genes are TRBV2 and TRBJ2-5; TRBD1 is a possible D gene (5 bases). Trimming took off 4 bases at V and 5 bases at J, with 8 bases between the two ends. Germline-derived CDR1 and CDR2 are SNHLY and FYNNEI. CDR3 size: 12 residues.

The chain combines TRBV4-1 with TRBJ2-1, with 9 bases that match TRBD2. The CDR3 has 14 residues. Germline V CDR1 and CDR2: MGHRA, YSYEKL. Losses at the gene ends were 1 base for V and 9 bases for J; bases not matched to a gene: 4. The CDR3: CASSQATSGLEQFF. DNA of the CDR3: TGCGCCAGCAGCCAAGCGACTAGCGGTCTTGAGCAGTTCTTC.

In this sample, this clone turned up a few times. The gene calls are TRBV18 and TRBJ2-3; TRBD1 aligns across 10 bases. Per germline, CDR1 KGHSH and CDR2 LQKENI. The CDR3 loop spans 16 amino acids. V was pared by 6 bases and J by 4 bases, with 10 bases of the junction left unmatched. CDR3 nucleotides: TGTGCCAGCTCCCCTTTAGGGGGACAGGGGTCAGATACGCAGTATTTT. Protein: CASSPLGGQGSDTQYF.

The rearrangement uses TRBV4-3 and TRBJ2-2; 9 positions match TRBD1. The CDR3 totals 17 residues. Per the germline V gene, CDR1 is LGHNA and CDR2 is YSLEER. The ends lost 0 bases at V and 2 bases at J; junction bases unmatched: 4. CDR3 amino acids: CASSQEDRGRNTGELFF. DNA for the CDR3: TGCGCCAGCAGCCAAGAGGACAGGGGTAGAAACACCGGGGAGCTGTTTTTT.

This clone was seen only once. This chain connects TRBV18 to TRBJ2-2; D is undetermined. V gave up 2 bases and J gave up 5 bases, with 3 bases separating them. The CDR3 is made up of 12 amino acids. Germline CDR1 and CDR2: KGHSH and LQKENI. The CDR3 is CASSPMTGELFF. The CDR3 DNA reads as TGTGCCAGCTCACCAATGACCGGGGAGCTGTTTTTT. The full variable domain, rest sourced from reference TRBV18 and TRBJ2-2, is NAGVMQNPRHLVRRRGQEARLRCSPMKGHSHVYWYRQLPEEGLKFMVYLQKENIIDESGMPKERFSAEFPKEGPSILRIQQVVRGDSAAYFCASSPMTGELFFGEGSRLTVL.